These 32 T cell receptor beta chains came from one sample sequenced in a study of shared clonotypes between healthy human individuals. TCRdb's table, derived via immunoSEQ multiplex PCR, lists solely in-frame clones and lacks some. The table lists roughly 2.5 million clones, more than 90% of them singletons. Sequences were obtained from naive CD4+ T cells sorted from blood. Specified subset: CD45RA+ positively selected. All receptors derive from a man aged 18 to 35 in good health.

V gene TRBV19 combines with J gene TRBJ1-2; perhaps TRBD1 as D (6 bases). The V gene's germline CDR1 is LNHDA and CDR2 SQIVND (reference sequence). With 6 bases removed from V and 1 base from J, the gap between germline ends came to 15 bases. The CDR3 length is 15 residues. CDR3 sequence: CASRPYRDGNYGYTF. The CDR3 DNA reads TGTGCCAGTAGACCCTACAGGGATGGTAACTATGGCTACACCTTC.

This clone showed up just a few times. V and J are TRBV28 and TRBJ2-5, with D unresolved. This CDR3 has 14 amino acids. Germline values: CDR1 MDHEN, CDR2 SYDVKM. The V end was cut by 3 bases, the J end by 1 base, with 9 bases between. CDR3 nucleotide sequence: TGTGCCAGCAGTTTTCGGAGTAGCCAAGAGACCCAGTACTTC. It encodes CASSFRSSQETQYF.

The V and J genes are TRBV4-2 and TRBJ2-5, with D maybe TRBD2 (6 bases). The V gene lost 5 bases and the J gene lost 3 bases, with 22 bases spanning the gap. Germline V gene lookup returns CDR1 LGHNA and CDR2 YNFKEQ. The length of the CDR3 is 17 residues. CDR3 DNA sequence: TGTGCCAGCAGCTCTTCCTTCTCACTAGCAGATAAAGAGACCCAGTACTTC. Translating gives CASSSSFSLADKETQYF.

This clone was seen once. V is TRBV9 and J is TRBJ2-3; TRBD2 might be the D (6 bases). This CDR3 is 16 amino acids long. CDR1 is SGDLS, CDR2 YYNGEE, per germline. The ends were cut back, 8 bases at V and 0 bases at J, with 19 bases in the middle. CDR3 residues: CARPGTQEGSTDTQYF. The DNA of the CDR3 is TGTGCCAGACCCGGGACCCAGGAGGGTAGCACAGATACGCAGTATTTT.

The chain employs TRBV7-8 and TRBJ1-6, with D hard to call. Germline assignment: CDR1 SGHVS and CDR2 FQNEAQ. The length of the CDR3 is 16 residues. The germline V and J ends were trimmed by 1 base and 6 bases, with 13 bases remaining between them. In DNA, the CDR3 is TGTGCCAGCAGCTTAGGCCCTCTGGAGGTTAATTCACCCCTCCACTTT. Translation: CASSLGPLEVNSPLHF.

This chain uses TRBV7-9 with TRBJ1-2; the D is unclear. The germline CDR1 and CDR2 sequences are SEHNR and FQNEAQ (reference sequence). CDR3 size: 14 residues. The germline V and J ends were trimmed by 5 bases and 4 bases, with 14 bases remaining between them. The CDR3 bases are TGTGCCAGCAGCCTAAGTGACCGACCCTATGGCTACACCTTC. This encodes CASSLSDRPYGYTF.

Points on this clone: The sample holds other DNA sequences that translate to the same CDR3. The rearrangement uses TRBV7-2 and TRBJ2-7; 9 nucleotides align to TRBD1. Trimming at V came to 5 bases and at J to 2 bases, leaving 4 bases not matched to a gene. The V gene's germline CDR1 is SGHTA and CDR2 FQGNSA. The CDR3 is made up of 14 amino acids. For the CDR3, the DNA is TGTGCCAGCAGCGCCAGACAGGGGGCCTACGAGCAGTACTTC. Translated, it gives CASSARQGAYEQYF.

The rearrangement links TRBV5-6 to TRBJ2-1; possibly TRBD1 for D (6 bases). Germline V gives CDR1 SGHDT, CDR2 YYEEEE. The CDR3 contains 15 residues. The V and J ends lost 0 bases and 1 base respectively, with 8 bases between them. CDR3 sequence (DNA): TGTGCCAGCAGCTTGGGACAGGTATCCTACAATGAGCAGTTCTTC. It encodes CASSLGQVSYNEQFF.

This chain links TRBV6-1 with TRBJ2-7; TRBD1 matches 7 bases. V was clipped by 4 bases and J by 5 bases; unmatched bases: 11. The germline V gene encodes CDR1 MNHNS and CDR2 SASEGT. The CDR3 is made up of 15 amino acids. DNA for the CDR3: TGTGCCAGCAGTGCGCCGACAGGGAAGGGCCACGAGCAGTACTTC. Amino acid sequence: CASSAPTGKGHEQYF.

This clone has just one count. V usage is TRBV7-2 and J usage is TRBJ2-7; D is uncertain. This CDR3 is 14 amino acids long. The germline gives CDR1 SGHTA, CDR2 FQGNSA. V was pared by 5 bases and J by 3 bases, with 14 bases between. CDR3: CASSPSWMVYEQYF. In DNA, the CDR3 is TGTGCCAGCAGCCCGTCTTGGATGGTCTACGAGCAGTACTTC.

The V and J genes are TRBV9 and TRBJ1-3; D remains unclear. V was cut by 0 bases and J by 3 bases, with 10 bases left in between. This CDR3 is built from 15 residues. Germline CDR1 reads SGDLS; CDR2 reads YYNGEE. CDR3 bases: TGTGCCAGCAGCGTAGCGGCTACTAGTGGAAACACCATATATTTT. It is translated as CASSVAATSGNTIYF.

The chain couples TRBV11-3 to TRBJ2-1; 7 bases align to TRBD2. Germline loops: CDR1 SGHNT, CDR2 YENEEA. This CDR3 has 14 amino acids. As DNA, the CDR3 is TGTGCTAGCGGGCGGGGGAGCTCCTACAATGAGCAGTTCTTC. As protein: CASGRGSSYNEQFF.

The chain uses TRBV6-1 and TRBJ2-3; D ambiguous. This CDR3 region has 15 residues. V shed 2 bases and J shed 0 bases, with 9 bases lying between them. CDR1 and CDR2 (germline): MNHNS, SASEGT. CDR3 DNA sequence: TGTGCCAGCAGTGAAACGGCGGTAAGCACAGATACGCAGTATTTT. Translation gives CASSETAVSTDTQYF.

This clone was seen only a few times. Other DNA sequences in this sample translate to the same CDR3. This rearrangement joins TRBV15 to TRBJ1-1, with unresolved D. Germline CDR1 reads LNHNV; CDR2 reads YYDKDF (reference sequence). The CDR3 is 13 residues long. V lost 0 bases, J lost 3 bases, and 5 bases lay in between. CDR3 residues: CATSRDSDTEAFF. In DNA form, the CDR3 reads TGTGCCACCAGCAGAGACTCTGACACTGAAGCTTTCTTT.

The V and J genes are TRBV7-9 and TRBJ2-5; D unclear. Germline V gene sequence: CDR1 SEHNR, CDR2 FQNEAQ (reference sequence). The CDR3 runs to 14 residues. Trimming took off 3 bases at V and 4 bases at J, with 12 bases between the two ends. CDR3 DNA: TGTGCCAGCAGCTTCGTATCGAGTGGAGAGACCCAGTACTTC. It is translated as CASSFVSSGETQYF.

The chain employs TRBV6-1 and TRBJ1-4; D is perhaps TRBD1 (5 bases). Germline V lookup: CDR1 MNHNS, CDR2 SASEGT. V lost 4 bases and J lost 11, with 20 bases in between. CDR3 size: 15 residues. CDR3 region: CASSGQGKGEEKLFF. CDR3 DNA: TGTGCCAGCAGTGGTCAGGGAAAAGGCGAGGAGAAACTGTTTTTT.

The V call is TRBV10-3, the J call TRBJ2-5; no firm D call. The CDR3 is made up of 14 amino acids. CDR1 is ENHRY, CDR2 SYGVKD, per germline. Trimming removed 2 bases from V and 4 bases from J, with 11 bases in between. The CDR3 is CAISETPTAETQYF. CDR3 nucleotide sequence: TGTGCCATCAGTGAGACCCCGACGGCAGAGACCCAGTACTTC.

Turning to this clone: The CDR3 ends on some other residue instead of the conserved phenylalanine or tryptophan, so this is likely a read error. The limits of the CDR3 on the DNA are not certain, so only TCRdb's listed CDR3 is given. The chain combines TRBV10-3 with TRBJ1-1; the D call of TRBD1 is as the table states it, not checked on the DNA. Germline CDR1 reads ENHRY; CDR2 reads SYGVKD. The CDR3 contains 12 residues when both ends are counted. CDR3 amino acids: CAISESQGFLLI.

The chain is built from TRBV15 and TRBJ2-7; a weak D match, TRBD2 (6 bases). Germline CDR1 reads LNHNV; CDR2 reads YYDKDF (reference sequence). V was cut by 5 bases and J by 2 bases, with 19 bases left in between. The CDR3 covers 16 residues. CDR3 bases: TGTGCCACCAGCGGGGGGTTTCGTGGGAGCCCCTACGAGCAGTACTTC. Amino acid sequence: CATSGGFRGSPYEQYF.

In regard to this clone: This same CDR3 is encoded by further DNA sequences in the sample. The rearrangement uses TRBV9 and TRBJ2-2; D tentatively fits TRBD1 or TRBD2 (5 bases each). The CDR3 spans 15 residues. Germline CDR1 is SGDLS and CDR2 is YYNGEE. V was trimmed by 0 bases and J by 2 bases, leaving 8 bases between them. The CDR3 reads CASSVAGPNTGELFF. DNA of the CDR3: TGTGCCAGCAGCGTAGCGGGACCTAACACCGGGGAGCTGTTTTTT.

This chain connects TRBV5-1 to TRBJ2-2; TRBD2 agrees at 7 bases. V dropped 3 bases and J dropped 8; count of bases not matched to a gene: 7. The CDR3 is 14 amino acids. Germline CDR1 and CDR2: SGHRS and YFSETQ. CDR3 bases: TGCGCCAGCAGCTACGAAGCGGGGAGGGGGGAGCTGTTTTTT. Translating it yields CASSYEAGRGELFF. The whole variable domain, filled in from reference TRBV5-1 and TRBJ2-2, reads KAGVTQTPRYLIKTRGQQVTLSCSPISGHRSVSWYQQTPGQGLQFLFEYFSETQRNKGNFPGRFSGRQFSNSRSEMNVSTLELGDSALYLCASSYEAGRGELFFGEGSRLTVL.

This clone was found a few times. The CDR3 region is CAWNVQGINTEAFF. The CDR3 DNA sequence: TGTGCCTGGAACGTACAGGGAATTAACACTGAAGCTTTCTTT. The genes are TRBV30 and TRBJ1-1, with a tentative D call TRBD1 (6 bases). This CDR3 has 14 residues. Trimming cost V 4 bases and J 2 bases, with 14 bases left between them. Germline CDR1 reads GTSNPN; CDR2 reads SVGIG (reference sequence).

This chain uses TRBV6-4 with TRBJ1-6; 10 positions agree with TRBD1. Per germline, CDR1 MRHNA and CDR2 SNTAGT. V shed 6 bases, J shed 3 bases, and the junction held 5 bases outside the gene matches. The CDR3 sequence is 16 residues long. CDR3 nucleotide sequence: TGTGCCAGCAGCCTGACAGGGGGCCACTATAATTCACCCCTCCACTTT. Translated: CASSLTGGHYNSPLHF.

CDR3 sequence: CASSLTGSTNEKLFF. CDR3 bases: TGTGCCAGCAGCTTAACTGGGTCAACTAATGAAAAACTGTTTTTT. The V and J genes are TRBV7-2 and TRBJ1-4; D is unresolved. The ends were cut back, 2 bases at V and 0 bases at J, with 7 bases in the middle. CDR3 length: 15 residues. CDR1 is SGHTA and CDR2 is FQGNSA in the germline V gene.

Comment on this clone: Other DNA sequences in this sample translate to the same CDR3. The V call is TRBV18, the J call TRBJ2-5; 7 bases fit TRBD1. There are 14 residues in the CDR3. The germline CDR1 and CDR2 sequences are KGHSH and LQKENI. V shed 3 bases, J shed 1 base, and the junction held 2 bases outside the gene matches. The CDR3 DNA sequence: TGTGCCAGCTCACCGCGGACAGGCCAAGAGACCCAGTACTTC. It encodes CASSPRTGQETQYF. The variable domain in full, completed from reference TRBV18 and TRBJ2-5, reads NAGVMQNPRHLVRRRGQEARLRCSPMKGHSHVYWYRQLPEEGLKFMVYLQKENIIDESGMPKERFSAEFPKEGPSILRIQQVVRGDSAAYFCASSPRTGQETQYFGPGTRLLVL.

CDR3: CASSDLLAGPGVSKNIQYF. As DNA, the CDR3 is TGTGCCAGCAGTGATTTGCTAGCGGGACCGGGTGTATCCAAAAACATTCAGTACTTC. The J gene is TRBJ2-4, the V gene TRBV6-1, with TRBD2 matching 9 bases. From germline, CDR1 is MNHNS and CDR2 SASEGT. Trimming removed 3 bases from V and 2 bases from J; junction bases left unmatched: 14. CDR3 length: 19 residues.

On this clone: Other DNA sequences of this sample code for an identical CDR3. The chain joins TRBV5-1 to TRBJ2-5; D is unresolved. The germline gives CDR1 SGHRS, CDR2 YFSETQ. V was pared by 0 bases and J by 5 bases, with 11 bases between. The CDR3 length is 14 residues. CDR3 nucleotides: TGCGCCAGCAGCTTGGGGGCCCTTGGGGAGACCCAGTACTTC. Its translation is CASSLGALGETQYF.

V gene TRBV7-2 combines with J gene TRBJ2-5, with unresolved D. CDR1 SGHTA and CDR2 FQGNSA come from the germline V gene. The V gene lost 5 bases and the J gene lost 10 bases, with 23 bases spanning the gap. The CDR3 runs to 15 residues. The CDR3 DNA follows: TGTGCCAGCAGCCACCGGCAGGACCGGTCGGATGTCCAGTACTTC. It translates to CASSHRQDRSDVQYF. Drawing the rest from reference TRBV7-2 and TRBJ2-5, the complete variable domain is GAGVSQSPSNKVTEKGKDVELRCDPISGHTALYWYRQSLGQGLEFLIYFQGNSAPDKSGLPSDRFSAERTGGSVSTLTIQRTQQEDSAVYLCASSHRQDRSDVQYFGPGTRLLVL.

The V gene is TRBV6-1, the J gene TRBJ2-2, with D tentatively TRBD1 or TRBD2 (5 bases each). The CDR3 length is 15 residues. The germline V gene encodes CDR1 MNHNS and CDR2 SASEGT. V dropped 1 base and J dropped 4 bases, with 10 bases sitting between them. For the CDR3, the DNA is TGTGCCAGCAGTGAAGGGTGGGGGTCCACCGGGGAGCTGTTTTTT. Residues: CASSEGWGSTGELFF.

This sequence joins TRBV11-2 and TRBJ2-1; TRBD2 might be the D (6 bases). This CDR3 is 15 amino acids long. Looked up from germline, CDR1 is SGHAT and CDR2 is FQNNGV. V was clipped by 3 bases and J by 8 bases, with 17 bases between them. CDR3 bases: TGTGCCAGCAGCTTCTACGGGACTCCGGGGGATGAGCAGTTCTTC. Residues: CASSFYGTPGDEQFF.

The chain uses TRBV25-1 and TRBJ2-2; 10 bases align to TRBD2. CDR3 size: 17 residues. V was pared by 5 bases and J by 2 bases, with 8 bases of the junction left unmatched. Germline-derived CDR1 and CDR2 are MGHDK and SYGVNS. The CDR3 bases are TGTGCCAGCAGTCCGGCTAGCGGGGGATTAAACACCGGGGAGCTGTTTTTT. Protein: CASSPASGGLNTGELFF.

This chain connects TRBV10-3 to TRBJ2-5; 8 bases map to TRBD2. The DNA end lines up better with TRBJ2-7; the J call may be wrong. Germline CDR1 reads ENHRY; CDR2 reads SYGVKD. This CDR3 contains 15 residues. CDR3 region: CAISASGSSSYEQYF. DNA for the CDR3: TGTGCCATCAGCGCAAGCGGGAGCAGCTCCTACGAGCAGTACTTC.